This T cell receptor (beta chain) was identified in a study of T cell changes during pregnancy in multiple sclerosis. TCRdb's table, derived via immunoSEQ multiplex PCR, lists solely in-frame clones and lacks some. The table has tens of thousands of clones, roughly 94% seen once. Germline V gene sequence: CDR1 PRHDT, CDR2 FYEKMQ (reference sequence). Deletions cut 4 bases from V and 0 bases from J, with 13 bases between. The CDR3 covers 16 residues. Source: peripheral blood, taken before pregnancy. The chain employs TRBV13 and TRBJ2-4; possibly TRBD2 for D (6 bases). The sequence was collected from a female donor with multiple sclerosis, enrolled in a pregnancy study. In DNA, the CDR3 is TGTGCCAGCAGCTCAGCGGGTGCCCTAGCCAAAAACATTCAGTACTTC. As protein: CASSSAGALAKNIQYF. Full variable domain (outside the CDR3, taken from reference TRBV13 and TRBJ2-4): AAGVIQSPRHLIKEKRETATLKCYPIPRHDTVYWYQQGPGQDPQFLISFYEKMQSDKGSIPDRFSAQQFSDYHSELNMSSLELGDSALYFCASSSAGALAKNIQYFGAGTRLSVL.